The 32 T cell receptor beta chains presented below share a single source sample, sequenced in a study of T cell clones after liver transplantation. Method: immunoSEQ multiplex PCR; TCRdb's copy keeps in-frame clones and lacks some. The data show tens of thousands of clones, 83% seen once. Material: CD4+ T cells from blood, obtained at the 22-month timepoint. The receptors here all came from a human patient who received a liver transplant. Some T cells may trace back to the graft donor.

This sequence joins TRBV11-2 and TRBJ2-1; 8 bases fit TRBD2. There are 14 residues in the CDR3. Germline CDR1 SGHAT, CDR2 FQNNGV. Losses at the gene ends were 3 bases for V and 9 bases for J; bases not matched to a gene: 7. CDR3 coding DNA: TGTGCCAGCAGCTTGAGCGGGAGTTTAGGTGAGCAGTTCTTC. Protein: CASSLSGSLGEQFF. Looking up the rest from reference TRBV11-2 and TRBJ2-1 gives the full variable domain: EAGVAQSPRYKIIEKRQSVAFWCNPISGHATLYWYQQILGQGPKLLIQFQNNGVVDDSQLPKDRFSAERLKGVDSTLKIQPAKLEDSAVYLCASSLSGSLGEQFFGPGTRLTVL.

The V and J genes are TRBV7-9 and TRBJ2-3; D ambiguous. V lost 3 bases and J 6 bases, leaving 10 bases between the germline ends. Germline V gene data show CDR1 as SEHNR and CDR2 as FQNEAQ (reference sequence). The CDR3 sequence is 13 residues long. CDR3 coding DNA: TGTGCCAGCAGCTTGGAACGTAGCGATACGCAGTATTTT. Translation gives CASSLERSDTQYF.

V gene TRBV4-3 combines with J gene TRBJ1-2, with D perhaps matching TRBD1 (5 bases). Germline lookup yields CDR1 LGHNA and CDR2 YSLEER. The length of the CDR3 is 13 residues. The ends were cut back, 5 bases at V and 6 bases at J, with 13 bases in the middle. This CDR3 reads CASSKGRMDGYTF. CDR3 sequence (DNA): TGCGCCAGCAGCAAGGGACGGATGGATGGCTACACCTTC.

The rearrangement links TRBV7-9 to TRBJ1-2; TRBD1 is a possible D gene (5 bases). V lost 1 base, J lost 3 bases, and 9 bases lay in between. CDR3 size: 14 residues. The germline gives CDR1 SEHNR, CDR2 FQNEAQ (reference sequence). CDR3 in amino acids: CASSLGGRDYGYTF. The CDR3 DNA reads as TGTGCCAGCAGCTTAGGCGGCAGGGACTATGGCTACACCTTC.

The V gene is TRBV14, the J gene TRBJ2-7; D assignment may be TRBD1 or TRBD2 (5 bases each). CDR1 SGHDN and CDR2 FVKESK come from the germline V gene. The CDR3 extends over 11 amino acids. V dropped 8 bases and J dropped 6 bases, with 11 bases sitting between them. The CDR3 reads CASGDPLEQYF. In DNA, the CDR3 is TGTGCCAGCGGGGACCCTCTCGAGCAGTACTTC.

The chain employs TRBV5-6 and TRBJ1-2; D is unresolved. The length of the CDR3 is 15 residues. The ends were cut back, 4 bases at V and 6 bases at J, with 19 bases in the middle. CDR1 and CDR2 from the germline V gene are SGHDT and YYEEEE. In DNA form, the CDR3 reads TGTGCCAGCAGCCCGCCTCTCGGCGTTCGGCATGGCTACACCTTC. Protein product: CASSPPLGVRHGYTF.

The rearrangement links TRBV5-1 to TRBJ2-3; D remains unclear. This CDR3 comprises 11 residues. From germline, CDR1 is SGHRS and CDR2 YFSETQ. Trimming took 3 bases from V and 4 from J, leaving 3 bases between them. CDR3: CASSSSDTQYF. The CDR3 DNA is TGCGCCAGCAGCTCCTCAGATACGCAGTATTTT.

The chain employs TRBV13 and TRBJ1-1, with D unclear. Germline CDR1 PRHDT, CDR2 FYEKMQ (reference sequence). The CDR3 has 11 residues. Trimming removed 6 bases from V and 1 base from J, with 3 bases in between. As DNA, the CDR3 is TGTGCCAGCAGTCGGAACACTGAAGCTTTCTTT. It specifies CASSRNTEAFF.

The gene calls are TRBV10-3 and TRBJ2-7; D is unclear. Germline-derived CDR1 and CDR2 are ENHRY and SYGVKD. The CDR3 loop spans 12 amino acids. The ends were cut back, 3 bases at V and 6 bases at J, with 9 bases in the middle. The CDR3 loop is CAISDSPGEQYF. In DNA, the CDR3 is TGTGCCATCAGTGACTCCCCAGGCGAGCAGTACTTC.

This sequence joins TRBV25-1 and TRBJ1-2; the D gene is possibly TRBD1 (6 bases). V was pared by 5 bases and J by 5 bases, with 15 bases between. CDR3 length equals 14 residues. The germline CDR1 and CDR2 sequences are MGHDK and SYGVNS. Here the CDR3 reads CASSHQQGTYGYTF. CDR3 in DNA: TGTGCCAGCAGTCACCAACAGGGTACTTATGGCTACACCTTC.

By sample share, this clone is medium-sized. CDR3: CASSQEARGHGYTF. In nucleotides, the CDR3 is TGCGCCAGCAGCCAAGAAGCCAGGGGCCATGGCTACACCTTC. V and J are TRBV4-3 and TRBJ1-2; D might be TRBD1 (6 bases). Germline lookup yields CDR1 LGHNA and CDR2 YSLEER. The V gene lost 0 bases and the J gene lost 6 bases, with 11 bases spanning the gap. This CDR3 spans 14 amino acids.

This clone was seen a single time. The J gene is TRBJ2-3, the V gene TRBV7-2; a possible D gene is TRBD2 (6 bases). Trimming took 5 bases from V and 6 from J, leaving 12 bases between them. The CDR3 consists of 13 residues. Looked up from germline, CDR1 is SGHTA and CDR2 is FQGNSA. The CDR3 sequence: CASSDGGFDTQYF. CDR3 in DNA: TGTGCCAGCAGCGACGGGGGTTTCGATACGCAGTATTTT.

The genes are TRBV12-5 and TRBJ2-5; 10 bases align to TRBD2. Germline CDR1 is LGHNT and CDR2 is FRNRAP. The CDR3 length is 15 residues. V trimming: 6 bases; J trimming: 2 bases; junction bases outside the gene matches: 6. The CDR3 nucleotides read TGTGCTAGTGGCTCCGGGACTAGCGTACAAGAGACCCAGTACTTC. Protein: CASGSGTSVQETQYF.

The CDR3 DNA sequence: TGTGCAAGTCGCCCGAAATACGGGCTTACTGGAAACACCATATATTTT. Protein sequence: CASRPKYGLTGNTIYF. V is TRBV12-2 and J is TRBJ1-3. TRBV12-2 is designated a pseudogene. The CDR3 spans 16 residues.

This chain connects TRBV5-4 to TRBJ2-3; D call uncertain. The V and J ends lost 4 bases and 1 base respectively, with 13 bases between them. Germline assignment: CDR1 SGHNT and CDR2 YYREEE (reference sequence). The length of the CDR3 is 15 residues. The CDR3 loop reads CASSTQTTRTDTQYF. The CDR3 nucleotides read TGTGCCAGCAGCACCCAGACAACTCGCACAGATACGCAGTATTTT.

The chain recombines TRBV7-2 with TRBJ2-3; D remains unclear. The V end lost 1 base, the J end lost 0 bases, and 14 bases lay between the germline ends. The CDR3 is made up of 17 amino acids. Germline CDR1 and CDR2: SGHTA and FQGNSA. The CDR3 loop reads CASSLGRARSSTDTQYF. The CDR3 bases are TGTGCCAGCAGCTTAGGTAGGGCTCGGTCTAGCACAGATACGCAGTATTTT.

The chain joins TRBV9 to TRBJ2-3; 10 nucleotides line up with TRBD2. Germline CDR1 SGDLS, CDR2 YYNGEE. The CDR3 covers 17 residues. The ends lost 3 bases at V and 6 bases at J; junction bases unmatched: 13. CDR3 sequence reads: CASSAPGLAQRLDTQYF. The CDR3 bases are TGTGCCAGCAGCGCCCCGGGACTAGCGCAACGGTTGGATACGCAGTATTTT. Looking up the rest from reference TRBV9 and TRBJ2-3 gives the full variable domain: DSGVTQTPKHLITATGQRVTLRCSPRSGDLSVYWYQQSLDQGLQFLIQYYNGEERAKGNILERFSAQQFPDLHSELNLSSLELGDSALYFCASSAPGLAQRLDTQYFGPGTRLTVL.

This chain connects TRBV18 to TRBJ1-3; no reliable D call. Trimming cost V 0 bases and J 2 bases, with 8 bases left between them. The CDR3 is made up of 15 amino acids. CDR1 is KGHSH and CDR2 is LQKENI in the germline V gene. CDR3 nucleotide sequence: TGTGCCAGCTCACCACCGGGTTCTCCTGGAAACACCATATATTTT. Its protein is CASSPPGSPGNTIYF.

CDR3 protein: CASSLGTGNTEAFF. Written as DNA, the CDR3 is TGTGCCAGCAGCTTAGGAACAGGGAACACTGAAGCTTTCTTT. This chain joins TRBV7-2 and TRBJ1-1; possible D gene TRBD1, 5 bases. The CDR3 has 14 residues. Trimming pared 1 base from V and 1 base from J, leaving 7 bases between. Germline V gene sequence: CDR1 SGHTA, CDR2 FQGNSA.

The chain carries TRBV4-1 and TRBJ2-6, with D hard to call. The CDR3 is made up of 17 amino acids. Germline CDR1 is MGHRA and CDR2 is YSYEKL. Trimming removed 0 bases at V and 3 bases at J, with 12 bases between. CDR3 residues: CASSQDRRALGANVLTF. Here the CDR3 DNA reads TGCGCCAGCAGCCAAGATCGACGGGCACTTGGGGCCAACGTCCTGACTTTC.

The chain uses TRBV30 and TRBJ1-1; tentative D call: TRBD1 (6 bases). The CDR3 spans 12 residues. Per germline, CDR1 GTSNPN and CDR2 SVGIG (reference sequence). V lost 8 bases, J lost 4 bases, and 14 bases lay in between. CDR3 in amino acids: CAARGRATEAFF. CDR3 DNA: TGTGCCGCCCGGGGGCGCGCCACTGAAGCTTTCTTT. The variable domain in full, with the rest retrieved from reference TRBV30 and TRBJ1-1, is SQTIHQWPATLVQPVGSPLSLECTVEGTSNPNLYWYRQAAGRGLQLLFYSVGIGQISSEVPQNLSASRPQDRQFILSSKKLLLSDSGFYLCAARGRATEAFFGQGTRLTVV.

The gene calls are TRBV7-2 and TRBJ2-1; the match to TRBD2 covers 7 bases. The CDR3 extends over 16 amino acids. V was pared by 2 bases and J by 7 bases, with 11 bases of the junction left unmatched. Germline CDR1 and CDR2: SGHTA and FQGNSA. The CDR3, as DNA: TGTGCCAGCAGCTTAAGTACCGGGACTACGGTGAATGAGCAGTTCTTC. Its translation is CASSLSTGTTVNEQFF.

This clone was seen many times. The V call is TRBV7-3, the J call TRBJ2-2; tentative D call: TRBD1 (6 bases). With 5 bases removed from V and 3 bases from J, the gap between germline ends came to 16 bases. The CDR3 extends over 16 amino acids. Germline CDR1 SGHTA, CDR2 FQGTGA. The CDR3 region has the DNA TGTGCCAGCAGCCAAGGACAGCCCGGGGACACCGGGGAGCTGTTTTTT. This translates into CASSQGQPGDTGELFF.

The gene calls are TRBV7-2 and TRBJ2-7; the D call may be TRBD1 or TRBD2 (6 bases each). CDR1 is SGHTA and CDR2 is FQGNSA in the germline V gene. CDR3 length equals 16 residues. Trimming took off 2 bases at V and 2 bases at J, with 16 bases between the two ends. CDR3 nucleotide sequence: TGTGCCAGCAGCTTAAGGCCCGGGGGCAGGGCCTACGAGCAGTACTTC. The encoded protein is CASSLRPGGRAYEQYF.

The chain links TRBV6-6 to TRBJ1-1; D unresolved. The germline CDR1 and CDR2 sequences are MNHNY and SVGAGI (reference sequence). This CDR3 region has 12 residues. Deletions cut 0 bases from V and 9 bases from J, with 8 bases between. CDR3 nucleotides: TGTGCCAGCAGTTACTCGATCGTCCAAGCTTTCTTT. Amino acid sequence: CASSYSIVQAFF.

The chain combines TRBV5-5 with TRBJ2-2, with 10 bases that match TRBD1. Germline CDR1 SGHKS, CDR2 YYEKEE (reference sequence). With V trimmed by 5 bases and J by 4 bases, 2 bases remained unmatched. The CDR3 is made up of 14 amino acids. CDR3: CASRGTGVTGELFF. As DNA, the CDR3 is TGTGCCAGCAGAGGGACAGGGGTCACCGGGGAGCTGTTTTTT. Together with reference TRBV5-5 and TRBJ2-2, the CDR3 gives the full variable domain: DAGVTQSPTHLIKTRGQQVTLRCSPISGHKSVSWYQQVLGQGPQFIFQYYEKEERGRGNFPDRFSARQFPNYSSELNVNALLLGDSALYLCASRGTGVTGELFFGEGSRLTVL.

This clone was seen only once. The chain employs TRBV19 and TRBJ2-5; TRBD1 is a possible D gene (5 bases). CDR1 and CDR2 from the germline V gene are LNHDA and SQIVND (reference sequence). V dropped 3 bases and J dropped 2 bases, with 7 bases sitting between them. The CDR3 sequence is 13 residues long. CDR3 in DNA: TGTGCCAGTAGTATGGGGCCACAAGAGACCCAGTACTTC. Encoded protein: CASSMGPQETQYF.

The chain carries TRBV4-2 and TRBJ1-6; 7 bases are shared with TRBD1. The CDR3 is 18 amino acids. The germline gives CDR1 LGHNA, CDR2 YNFKEQ. Losses at the gene ends were 0 bases for V and 2 bases for J; bases not matched to a gene: 7. The CDR3 protein is CASSQEQGRWPYNSPLHF. DNA of the CDR3: TGTGCCAGCAGCCAAGAACAGGGGCGATGGCCCTATAATTCACCCCTCCACTTT.

The J gene is TRBJ1-1, the V gene TRBV2; TRBD1 matches 9 bases. V trimming: 10 bases; J trimming: 4 bases; junction bases outside the gene matches: 4. The germline gives CDR1 SNHLY, CDR2 FYNNEI. This CDR3 is built from 12 residues. This CDR3 reads CATGQGFTEAFF. The CDR3 nucleotides are TGTGCCACCGGACAGGGGTTCACTGAAGCTTTCTTT.

This chain links TRBV27 with TRBJ2-5; 9 bases agree with TRBD1. The CDR3 sequence is 17 residues long. Germline-derived CDR1 and CDR2 are MNHEY and SMNVEV (reference sequence). The ends lost 7 bases at V and 1 base at J; junction bases unmatched: 13. DNA of the CDR3: TGTGCCAGCAATCCCGGACCGGGACAGGGACTCCAAGAGACCCAGTACTTC. Translated, it gives CASNPGPGQGLQETQYF.

This sequence joins TRBV5-5 and TRBJ2-5, with unresolved D. V was pared by 0 bases and J by 5 bases, with 14 bases between. The V gene's germline CDR1 is SGHKS and CDR2 YYEKEE (reference sequence). The CDR3 is made up of 15 amino acids. The CDR3 DNA reads as TGTGCCAGCAGCTTGGTTCTTACCTCCGGTGAGACCCAGTACTTC. Translated, it gives CASSLVLTSGETQYF.

The gene calls are TRBV25-1 and TRBJ1-2, with 8 bases lining up with TRBD1. Germline V gene sequence: CDR1 MGHDK, CDR2 SYGVNS. V gave up 6 bases and J gave up 8 bases; unmatched junction bases: 5. The CDR3 consists of 12 residues. DNA of the CDR3: TGTGCCAGCAGCTGGGACAGGATGGGCTACACCTTC. Residues: CASSWDRMGYTF.